This is a list of T cell receptor beta chains from one sample in a study of blood T cell repertoires in COVID-19. The assay was immunoSEQ multiplex PCR, and TCRdb's table has in-frame clones only and misses some. The table lists about 260,000 clones, 75% to 90% of them singletons. The sequenced material came from peripheral blood. The receptors were sampled from a middle-aged woman who had recovered from COVID-19. CDR3s include the opening cysteine and the closing phenylalanine or tryptophan. The D gene is left open where the match is weak. Clone size is shown for a subset of rows, as once, few, many or a class of expanded clone.

d_call j_call v_call clone_size cdr3_aa cdr3_nt
TRBD2 TRBJ2-5 TRBV4-1 - CASSAPGTSAQETQYF TGCGCCAGCAGCGCCCCCGGGACTAGCGCTCAAGAGACCCAGTACTTC
- TRBJ1-2 TRBV13 - CASSLGDNKYGYTF TGTGCCAGCAGCTTAGGAGATAACAAATATGGCTACACCTTC
- TRBJ1-4 TRBV10-3 few CAISGQGSNEKLFF TGTGCCATCAGTGGTCAGGGATCTAATGAAAAACTGTTTTTT
TRBD1 TRBJ2-7 TRBV30 - CAWSQTGGFSYEQYF TGTGCCTGGAGCCAGACAGGGGGCTTTTCTTACGAGCAGTACTTC
- TRBJ1-6 TRBV21-1 - CASRSGQFVGSPLHF TGTGCCAGCAGGTCGGGACAGTTCGTGGGTTCACCCCTCCACTTT
- TRBJ2-3 TRBV3-1/TRBV3-2 - CASSQEFRSTGSPDTQYF TGTGCCAGCAGCCAAGAATTCAGGTCGACAGGCTCTCCAGATACGCAGTATTTT
TRBD1 TRBJ1-2 TRBV25-1 - CASSELTGDYGYTF TGTGCCAGCAGTGAGTTGACAGGGGACTATGGCTACACCTTC
TRBD1 TRBJ1-1 TRBV10-3 few CAISESGTGGTEAFF TGTGCCATCAGTGAGTCCGGGACAGGGGGCACTGAAGCTTTCTTT
- TRBJ1-1 TRBV9 - CASSASQGTNTEAFF TGTGCCAGCAGCGCAAGTCAGGGGACGAACACTGAAGCTTTCTTT
- TRBJ2-3 TRBV7-3 - CASSLTHRADTQYF TGTGCCAGCAGCTTAACCCACCGCGCAGATACGCAGTATTTT
- TRBJ2-7 TRBV7-3 - CASSLSPGLEQYF TGTGCCAGCAGCTTATCTCCGGGTCTCGAGCAGTACTTC
- TRBJ1-1 TRBV7-9 - CASSYDTTEAFF TGTGCCAGCAGCTATGACACCACTGAAGCTTTCTTT
- TRBJ2-1 TRBV7-3 - CASRPSGTHTYNEQFF TGTGCCAGCAGGCCTTCAGGGACACATACTTACAATGAGCAGTTCTTC
- TRBJ1-1 TRBV6-6 - CASVLLSEAFF TGTGCCAGCGTCCTACTATCTGAAGCTTTCTTT
TRBD1 TRBJ1-4 TRBV3-1/TRBV3-2 few CASSQGGQGVSEKLFF TGTGCCAGCAGCCAAGGAGGACAGGGGGTCAGTGAAAAACTGTTTTTT
TRBD1 TRBJ1-5 TRBV7-2 - CASQGDGQPQHF TGTGCCAGCCAGGGGGACGGGCAGCCCCAGCATTTT
- TRBJ1-1 TRBV10-3 - CAISESGGRGEAFF TGTGCCATCAGTGAGTCGGGAGGAAGGGGTGAAGCTTTCTTT
- TRBJ1-5 TRBV7-2 - CASRERASNQPQHF TGTGCCAGCCGGGAGAGGGCTAGCAATCAGCCCCAGCATTTT
- TRBJ2-2 TRBV9 - CASSVDRQNTGELFF TGTGCCAGCAGCGTAGACCGACAGAACACCGGGGAGCTGTTTTTT
- TRBJ1-2 TRBV3-1/TRBV3-2 - CASSHGGVSNYGYTF TGTGCCAGCAGCCACGGGGGGGTATCTAACTATGGCTACACCTTC
- TRBJ1-2 TRBV7-2 - CASSPAVGGANYGYTF TGTGCCAGCAGCCCGGCTGTTGGTGGAGCTAACTATGGCTACACCTTC
- TRBJ2-5 TRBV18 - CASSPQEVETQYF TGTGCCAGCTCACCCCAGGAAGTTGAGACCCAGTACTTC
TRBD1 TRBJ1-1 TRBV6-5 - CAGQGGRTEAFF TGTGCCGGACAGGGAGGTCGCACTGAAGCTTTCTTT
TRBD1 TRBJ2-5 TRBV5-1 - CASSLEGGGETQYF TGCGCCAGCAGCTTGGAAGGGGGCGGGGAGACCCAGTACTTC
TRBD2 TRBJ2-3 TRBV7-2 once CASSGLASGSTDTQYF TGTGCCAGCAGCGGTCTAGCTAGCGGAAGCACAGATACGCAGTATTTT
- TRBJ2-5 TRBV5-4 - CASSLTRGRGTQYF TGTGCCAGCAGCTTGACCCGAGGGCGCGGGACCCAGTACTTC
- TRBJ1-1 TRBV19 - CASSPEGGVEAFF TGTGCCAGTAGTCCAGAGGGGGGGGTTGAAGCTTTCTTT
- TRBJ1-4 TRBV9 - CASSVQGADNEKLFF TGTGCCAGCAGCGTACAAGGGGCCGATAATGAAAAACTGTTTTTT
- TRBJ2-7 TRBV7-9 - CASSSGSSYEQYF TGTGCCAGCAGCTCGGGGTCCTCCTACGAGCAGTACTTC
- TRBJ2-3 TRBV5-4 - CASSSPHNTDTQYF TGTGCCAGCAGCTCCCCCCACAACACAGATACGCAGTATTTT
TRBD1 TRBJ2-5 TRBV11-2 - CASSRTGVGETQYF TGTGCCAGCAGCCGGACAGGGGTCGGAGAGACCCAGTACTTC
TRBD1 TRBJ2-3 TRBV27 - CASSFRTGINTQYF TGTGCCAGCAGTTTTCGGACAGGAATTAATACGCAGTATTTT
- TRBJ1-2 TRBV28 once CASSLSTGAYGYTF TGTGCCAGCAGTTTATCTACAGGAGCCTATGGCTACACCTTC